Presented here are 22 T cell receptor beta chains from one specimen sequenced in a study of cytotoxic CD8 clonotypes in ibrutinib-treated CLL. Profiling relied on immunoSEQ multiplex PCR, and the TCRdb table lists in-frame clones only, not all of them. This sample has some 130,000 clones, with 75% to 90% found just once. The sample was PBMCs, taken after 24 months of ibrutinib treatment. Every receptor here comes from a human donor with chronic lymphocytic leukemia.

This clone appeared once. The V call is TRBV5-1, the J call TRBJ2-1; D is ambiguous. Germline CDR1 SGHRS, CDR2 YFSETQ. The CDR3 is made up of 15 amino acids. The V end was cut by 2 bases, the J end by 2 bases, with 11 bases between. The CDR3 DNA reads TGCGCCAGCAGCTTAGAAGGGTTACCCTACAATGAGCAGTTCTTC. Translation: CASSLEGLPYNEQFF.

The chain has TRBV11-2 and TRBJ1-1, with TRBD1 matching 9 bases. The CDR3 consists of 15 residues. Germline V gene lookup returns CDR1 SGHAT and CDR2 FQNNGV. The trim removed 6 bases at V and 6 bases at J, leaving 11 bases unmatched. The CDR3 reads CASRRTGTGIPEAFF. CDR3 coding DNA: TGTGCCAGCAGACGAACCGGGACAGGGATCCCTGAAGCTTTCTTT.

The CDR3 loop reads CASSSRKQPQHF. The DNA of the CDR3 is TGTGCCAGCAGTTCAAGGAAGCAGCCCCAGCATTTT. The chain carries TRBV28 and TRBJ1-5; D is ambiguous. This CDR3 is built from 12 residues. V was clipped by 4 bases and J by 7 bases, with 8 bases between them. Germline V gene lookup returns CDR1 MDHEN and CDR2 SYDVKM.

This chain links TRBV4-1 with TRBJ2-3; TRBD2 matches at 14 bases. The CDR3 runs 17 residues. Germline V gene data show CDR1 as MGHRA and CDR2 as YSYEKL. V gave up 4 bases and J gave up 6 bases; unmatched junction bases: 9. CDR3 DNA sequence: TGCGCCAGCAGCCTTAAGACTAGCGGGGGGGCAGGGGATACGCAGTATTTT. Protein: CASSLKTSGGAGDTQYF.

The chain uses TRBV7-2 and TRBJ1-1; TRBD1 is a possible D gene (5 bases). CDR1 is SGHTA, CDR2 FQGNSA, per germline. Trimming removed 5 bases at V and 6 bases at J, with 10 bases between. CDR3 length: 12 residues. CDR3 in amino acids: CASSVDKSEAFF. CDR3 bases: TGTGCCAGCAGCGTGGACAAATCTGAAGCTTTCTTT.

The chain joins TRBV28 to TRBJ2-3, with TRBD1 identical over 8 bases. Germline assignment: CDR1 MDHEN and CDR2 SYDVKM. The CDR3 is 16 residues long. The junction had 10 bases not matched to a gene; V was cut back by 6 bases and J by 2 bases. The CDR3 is CASRGQVDWYTDTQYF. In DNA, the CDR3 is TGTGCCAGCAGGGGACAGGTGGACTGGTACACAGATACGCAGTATTTT. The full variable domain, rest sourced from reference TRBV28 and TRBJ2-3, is DVKVTQSSRYLVKRTGEKVFLECVQDMDHENMFWYRQDPGLGLRLIYFSYDVKMKEKGDIPEGYSVSREKKERFSLILESASTNQTSMYLCASRGQVDWYTDTQYFGPGTRLTVL.

The CDR3 sequence: CASTSQRGMNTEAFF. The DNA for the CDR3 is TGTGCCAGCACTTCACAGAGGGGGATGAACACTGAAGCTTTCTTT. The chain recombines TRBV28 with TRBJ1-1; weak D call: TRBD1 (6 bases). The CDR3 is 15 amino acids. Trimming removed 7 bases from V and 0 bases from J, with 15 bases in between. The germline V gene encodes CDR1 MDHEN and CDR2 SYDVKM.

The CDR3 nucleotides are TGTGCCAGCACTCCTTACAGGGCGAACACTGAAGCTTTCTTT. As protein: CASTPYRANTEAFF. This chain uses TRBV5-6 with TRBJ1-1, with D possibly TRBD1 on 6 matching bases. Looked up from germline, CDR1 is SGHDT and CDR2 is YYEEEE. This CDR3 is built from 14 residues. The ends were cut back, 6 bases at V and 1 base at J, with 13 bases in the middle.

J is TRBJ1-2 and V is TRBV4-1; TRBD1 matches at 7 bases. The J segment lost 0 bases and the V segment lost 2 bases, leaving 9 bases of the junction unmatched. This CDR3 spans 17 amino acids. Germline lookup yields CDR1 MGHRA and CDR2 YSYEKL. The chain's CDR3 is CASSQTTRQGTNYGYTF. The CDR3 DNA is TGCGCCAGCAGCCAAACCACCCGACAGGGAACTAACTATGGCTACACCTTC.

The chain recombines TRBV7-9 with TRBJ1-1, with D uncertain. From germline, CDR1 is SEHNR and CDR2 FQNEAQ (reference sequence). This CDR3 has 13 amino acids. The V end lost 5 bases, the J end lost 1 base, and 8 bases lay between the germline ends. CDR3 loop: CASSGGQNTEAFF. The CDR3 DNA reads TGTGCCAGCAGCGGCGGCCAGAACACTGAAGCTTTCTTT.

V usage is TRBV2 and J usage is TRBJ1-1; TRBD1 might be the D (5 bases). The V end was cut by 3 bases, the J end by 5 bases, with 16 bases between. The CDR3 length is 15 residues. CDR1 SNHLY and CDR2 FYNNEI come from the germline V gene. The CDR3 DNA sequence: TGTGCCAGCAGTGATGGGAGTCGGGGGGGTACTGAAGCTTTCTTT. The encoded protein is CASSDGSRGGTEAFF. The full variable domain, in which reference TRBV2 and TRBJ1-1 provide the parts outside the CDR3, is EPEVTQTPSHQVTQMGQEVILRCVPISNHLYFYWYRQILGQKVEFLVSFYNNEISEKSEIFDDQFSVERPDGSNFTLKIRSTKLEDSAMYFCASSDGSRGGTEAFFGQGTRLTVV.

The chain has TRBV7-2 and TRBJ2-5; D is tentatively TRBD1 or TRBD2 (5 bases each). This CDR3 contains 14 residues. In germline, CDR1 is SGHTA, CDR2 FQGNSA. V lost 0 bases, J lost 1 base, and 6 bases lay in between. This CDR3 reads CASSLAGGQETQYF. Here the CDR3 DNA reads TGTGCCAGCAGCTTAGCTGGGGGCCAAGAGACCCAGTACTTC.

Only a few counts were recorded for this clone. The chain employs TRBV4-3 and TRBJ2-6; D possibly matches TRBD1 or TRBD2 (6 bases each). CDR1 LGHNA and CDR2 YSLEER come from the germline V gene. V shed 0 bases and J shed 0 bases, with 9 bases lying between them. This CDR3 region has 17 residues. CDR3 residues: CASSQDGGGSGANVLTF. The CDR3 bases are TGCGCCAGCAGCCAAGATGGAGGGGGCTCTGGGGCCAACGTCCTGACTTTC.

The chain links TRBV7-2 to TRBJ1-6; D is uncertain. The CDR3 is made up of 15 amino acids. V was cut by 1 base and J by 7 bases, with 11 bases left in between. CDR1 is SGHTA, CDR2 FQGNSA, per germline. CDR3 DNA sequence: TGTGCCAGCAGCTTAGTGCAGGTTAAAAATTCACCCCTCCACTTT. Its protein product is CASSLVQVKNSPLHF.

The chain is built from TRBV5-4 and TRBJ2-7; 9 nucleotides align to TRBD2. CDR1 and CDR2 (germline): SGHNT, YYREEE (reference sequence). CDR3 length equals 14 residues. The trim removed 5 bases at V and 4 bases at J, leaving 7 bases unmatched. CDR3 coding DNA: TGTGCCAGCAGTCGAGCGGGAGGCCAATACGAGCAGTACTTC. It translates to CASSRAGGQYEQYF. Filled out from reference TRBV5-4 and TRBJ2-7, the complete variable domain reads ETGVTQSPTHLIKTRGQQVTLRCSSQSGHNTVSWYQQALGQGPQFIFQYYREEENGRGNFPPRFSGLQFPNYSSELNVNALELDDSALYLCASSRAGGQYEQYFGPGTRLTVT.

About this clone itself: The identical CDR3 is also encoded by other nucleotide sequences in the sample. The CDR3, as DNA: TGTGCCAGTAGTATAGTAGGTTCCAATCAGCCCCAGCATTTT. It is translated as CASSIVGSNQPQHF. This chain uses TRBV19 with TRBJ1-5; D call uncertain. Looked up from germline, CDR1 is LNHDA and CDR2 is SQIVND (reference sequence). Trimming stripped 1 base from V and 3 bases from J, with 7 bases between. The CDR3 is 14 residues long.

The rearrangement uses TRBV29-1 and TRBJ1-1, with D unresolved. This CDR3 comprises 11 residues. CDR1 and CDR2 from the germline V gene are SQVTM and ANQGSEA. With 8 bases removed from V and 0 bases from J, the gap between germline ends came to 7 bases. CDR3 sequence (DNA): TGCAGCTTTACAGTGAACACTGAAGCTTTCTTT. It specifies CSFTVNTEAFF.

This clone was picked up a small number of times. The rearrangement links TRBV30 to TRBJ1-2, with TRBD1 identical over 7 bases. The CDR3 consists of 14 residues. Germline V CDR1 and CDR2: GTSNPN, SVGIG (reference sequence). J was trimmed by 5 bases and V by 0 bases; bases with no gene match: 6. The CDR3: CAWSVLKGAYGYTF. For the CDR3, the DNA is TGTGCCTGGAGTGTACTAAAGGGGGCATATGGCTACACCTTC.

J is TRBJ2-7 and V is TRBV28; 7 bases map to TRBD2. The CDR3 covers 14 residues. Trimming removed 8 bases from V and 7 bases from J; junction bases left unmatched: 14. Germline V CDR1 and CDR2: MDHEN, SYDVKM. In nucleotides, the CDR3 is TGTGCCAGCGGGCCAACCCCGGCCGGGGGGGAGCAGTACTTC. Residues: CASGPTPAGGEQYF. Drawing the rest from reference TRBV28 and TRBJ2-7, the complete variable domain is DVKVTQSSRYLVKRTGEKVFLECVQDMDHENMFWYRQDPGLGLRLIYFSYDVKMKEKGDIPEGYSVSREKKERFSLILESASTNQTSMYLCASGPTPAGGEQYFGPGTRLTVT.

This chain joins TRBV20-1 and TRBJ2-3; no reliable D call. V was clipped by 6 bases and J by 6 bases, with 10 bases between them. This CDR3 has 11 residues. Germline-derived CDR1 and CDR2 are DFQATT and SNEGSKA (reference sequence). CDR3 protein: CSAIVRDTQYF. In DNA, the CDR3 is TGCAGTGCCATAGTGAGGGATACGCAGTATTTT.

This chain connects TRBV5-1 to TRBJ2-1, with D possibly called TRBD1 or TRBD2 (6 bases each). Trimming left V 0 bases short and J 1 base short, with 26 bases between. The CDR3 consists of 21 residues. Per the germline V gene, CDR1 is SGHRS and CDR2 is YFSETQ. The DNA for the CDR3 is TGCGCCAGCAGCTTGGGCGTACAGGGAGGATTGATTGGAGAGTCCTACAATGAGCAGTTCTTC. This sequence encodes CASSLGVQGGLIGESYNEQFF.

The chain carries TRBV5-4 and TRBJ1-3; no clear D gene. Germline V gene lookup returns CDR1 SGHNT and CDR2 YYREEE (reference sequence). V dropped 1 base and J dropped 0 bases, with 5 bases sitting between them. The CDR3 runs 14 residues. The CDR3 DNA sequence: TGTGCCAGCAGCTTGACAGACTCTGGAAACACCATATATTTT. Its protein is CASSLTDSGNTIYF.